This T cell receptor (beta chain) was sequenced in a study of cytomegalovirus exposure and HLA in healthy donors. Vbeta (60) and Jbeta (13) primers were used in the PCR. Only in-frame clones appear in the TCRdb table, and some are missing; sequencing was by immunoSEQ multiplex PCR. The sample has 50,000 to 60,000 clones, around 66% seen once. CDR3 length equals 13 residues. J was trimmed by 5 bases and V by 8 bases; bases with no gene match: 7. Germline CDR1 and CDR2: SNHLY and FYNNEI. V is TRBV2 and J is TRBJ2-7; TRBD2 aligns across 9 bases. Input material: PBMCs. This clonotype was sampled from a young man in good health and CMV-seronegative. The CDR3 DNA sequence: TGTGCCAGCTTAGCGGGAGAAGTCCACGAGCAGTACTTC. Its translation: CASLAGEVHEQYF.